This T cell receptor (beta chain) was captured in a study of shared clonotypes between healthy human individuals. Study-wide results and caveats: Naive CD4 clonotypes were shared across several donors at 4% to 5%. Relative to their counterparts shared across all four donors, non-shared clonotypes exhibited diminished generation probabilities.

Using immunoSEQ multiplex PCR, the repertoire was profiled, and TCRdb retains in-frame clones only, with some absent. The sample has hundreds of thousands of clones; 74% are singletons. This CDR3 is built from 15 residues. In germline, CDR1 is LNHDA, CDR2 SQIVND (reference sequence). V lost 6 bases to trimming and J lost 0 bases; unmatched junction nucleotides: 7. The table lists this clone with many counts. What it binds is not known. CD45RA+ naive and CD45RA-negative memory subsets were separated from CD4+ cells. Sequenced material: memory CD4+ T cells sorted from blood. Subset described: CD45RA-negative fraction. The chain has TRBV19 and TRBJ1-1; 7 bases align to TRBD1. The source of this sequence is a woman aged 25 to 45 in good health. The CDR3 bases are TGTGCCAGTAGGACCCCGGGACAGATGAACACTGAAGCTTTCTTT. The encoded protein is CASRTPGQMNTEAFF.